These 31 T cell receptor beta chains share one sample of origin, sequenced in a study of vaccination effects on CD4 cells after COVID-19. At the end of about 10 days of culture, CD4+ T cells were isolated. Either the BNT162b2 or mRNA-1273 vaccine was given to participants in two doses. The repertoire was sequenced with immunoSEQ multiplex PCR; TCRdb's copy has only in-frame clones and lacks some. The sample has tens of thousands of clones, around 67% seen once; the top ten hold about 2.5%. Which antigens these TCRs recognize remains unknown. The starting material was CD4+ T cells from PBMCs cultured without peptide, obtained after COVID-19 vaccination. The origin of the receptors is a human donor who received a COVID-19 vaccine.

The CDR3 DNA reads TGTGCCAGCAGTGCCCCGATCGGGACAGGACTAAATAGCAATCAGCCCCAGCATTTT. This gives the protein CASSAPIGTGLNSNQPQHF. The chain recombines TRBV6-1 with TRBJ1-5; 8 bases match TRBD1. V gave up 4 bases and J gave up 0 bases; unmatched junction bases: 14. Germline lookup yields CDR1 MNHNS and CDR2 SASEGT. The CDR3 contains 19 residues.

This clone was counted between two and nine times. This chain uses TRBV28 with TRBJ2-7; TRBD2 is a possible D gene (5 bases). This CDR3 region has 12 residues. Germline V gives CDR1 MDHEN, CDR2 SYDVKM. The ends were cut back, 6 bases at V and 3 bases at J, with 9 bases in the middle. The CDR3, as DNA: TGTGCCAGCAGCGAGCGGTTCTACGAGCAGTACGTC. This codes for CASSERFYEQYV.

The rearrangement joins TRBV6-1 to TRBJ1-1, with unresolved D. Looked up from germline, CDR1 is MNHNS and CDR2 is SASEGT. The V gene lost 1 base and the J gene lost 0 bases, with 12 bases spanning the gap. The CDR3 loop spans 16 amino acids. The CDR3 DNA follows: TGTGCCAGCAGTGAAGTGCTGGAGACGGTGAACACTGAAGCTTTCTTT. Protein sequence: CASSEVLETVNTEAFF.

The rearrangement joins TRBV6-5 to TRBJ1-2, with D maybe TRBD1 (5 bases). CDR1 MNHEY and CDR2 SVGAGI come from the germline V gene. Trimming left V 2 bases short and J 4 bases short, with 11 bases between. This CDR3 spans 14 amino acids. The chain's CDR3 is CASSYGRVIYGYTF. The CDR3 DNA follows: TGTGCCAGCAGTTACGGCAGGGTGATCTATGGCTACACCTTC.

This rearrangement joins TRBV6-6 to TRBJ1-1; D uncertain. This CDR3 spans 13 amino acids. The V gene lost 6 bases and the J gene lost 1 base, with 9 bases spanning the gap. Germline CDR1 reads MNHNY; CDR2 reads SVGAGI (reference sequence). The CDR3 sequence: CASSQRENTEAFF. As DNA, the CDR3 is TGTGCCAGCAGCCAACGGGAGAACACTGAAGCTTTCTTT.

This CDR3 is CASSRQVNTGELFF. Here the CDR3 DNA reads TGTGCCAGCTCACGGCAGGTTAACACCGGGGAGCTGTTTTTT. V usage is TRBV18 and J usage is TRBJ2-2; D unclear. Trimming removed 4 bases at V and 2 bases at J, with 8 bases between. Germline CDR1 reads KGHSH; CDR2 reads LQKENI. This CDR3 contains 14 residues.

This chain links TRBV30 with TRBJ1-1; D is uncertain. Germline CDR1 reads GTSNPN; CDR2 reads SVGIG (reference sequence). V was clipped by 2 bases and J by 2 bases, with 12 bases between them. The CDR3 runs 14 residues. The CDR3 coding sequence is TGTGCCTGGAGTTGGCCGGGGATCAACACTGAAGCTTTCTTT. The encoded protein is CAWSWPGINTEAFF.

The rearrangement uses TRBV15 and TRBJ1-2; D not certain. There are 13 residues in the CDR3. V shed 0 bases and J shed 8 bases, with 10 bases lying between them. CDR1 and CDR2 from the germline V gene are LNHNV and YYDKDF (reference sequence). The CDR3 spells CATSRDVRAGYTF. CDR3 nucleotides: TGTGCCACCAGCAGAGACGTGAGGGCGGGCTACACCTTC.

This clone was counted a few times. The V gene is TRBV7-2, the J gene TRBJ2-7; 7 bases agree with TRBD2. The CDR3 is 15 amino acids. The V gene end was trimmed by 5 bases and the J gene end by 3 bases; junction bases not matched to a gene: 10. The V gene's germline CDR1 is SGHTA and CDR2 FQGNSA. CDR3 nucleotide sequence: TGTGCCAGCAGCCTTTATCTGGGGGGGAGCTACGAGCAGTACGTC. Its translation: CASSLYLGGSYEQYV.

This chain connects TRBV24-1 to TRBJ1-6; D gene ambiguous. The length of the CDR3 is 13 residues. Between the trimmed V and J ends, which lost 9 bases and 7 bases, there was a span of 12 bases. CDR1 and CDR2 (germline): KGHDR, SFDVKD. CDR3 DNA sequence: TGTGCCACCCCGATTTACCAGAATTCACCCCTCCACTTT. This gives the protein CATPIYQNSPLHF.

The V call is TRBV5-1, the J call TRBJ2-7; TRBD2 aligns across 12 bases. The germline V gene encodes CDR1 SGHRS and CDR2 YFSETQ. CDR3 length: 16 amino acids. The ends lost 4 bases at V and 4 bases at J; junction bases unmatched: 9. The CDR3 DNA is TGCGCCAGCAGCGCACTACCCGGGACTAGCGGGTACGAGCAGTACGTC. This encodes CASSALPGTSGYEQYV.

This clone was seen a handful of times. V usage is TRBV6-5 and J usage is TRBJ1-1; the match to TRBD1 covers 10 bases. The V gene end was trimmed by 4 bases and the J gene end by 5 bases; junction bases not matched to a gene: 4. There are 14 residues in the CDR3. CDR1 and CDR2 from the germline V gene are MNHEY and SVGAGI. The CDR3 DNA follows: TGTGCCAGCAGTTCCCGGGACAGGGGAACTGAAGCTTTCTTT. It encodes CASSSRDRGTEAFF.

This chain connects TRBV20-1 to TRBJ2-2; no firm D call. The V end was cut by 3 bases, the J end by 3 bases, with 8 bases between. CDR1 is DFQATT and CDR2 is SNEGSKA in the germline V gene (reference sequence). The CDR3 extends over 13 amino acids. This CDR3 reads CSASSSHTGELFF. The CDR3 DNA is TGCAGTGCTAGTTCCTCGCACACCGGGGAGCTGTTTTTT.

V and J are TRBV19 and TRBJ2-1, with D possibly matching TRBD2 (6 bases). The CDR3 is 14 residues long. V lost 5 bases and J 7 bases, leaving 15 bases between the germline ends. Looked up from germline, CDR1 is LNHDA and CDR2 is SQIVND (reference sequence). The CDR3 DNA sequence: TGTGCCAGTAGTGTGGACGGAGGGTATAATGAGCAGTTCTTC. This codes for CASSVDGGYNEQFF.

The chain is built from TRBV6-2 or TRBV6-3 and TRBJ1-1; D unresolved. Trimming shortened V by 2 bases and J by 6 bases, and 10 bases separated the two germline ends. CDR3 size: 13 residues. CDR1 and CDR2 (germline): MNHEY, SVGEGT. The CDR3 loop reads CASSYLTISEAFF. The CDR3 DNA sequence: TGTGCCAGCAGTTACCTCACAATCTCTGAAGCTTTCTTT.

V is TRBV18 and J is TRBJ1-3, with 7 bases matching TRBD1. The length of the CDR3 is 13 residues. J gave up 2 bases and V 5 bases, and 0 bases lay outside the gene matches. Germline V gives CDR1 KGHSH, CDR2 LQKENI. CDR3 in DNA: TGTGCCAGCTCAGGGACAGCTGGAAACACCATATATTTT. This translates into CASSGTAGNTIYF.

The chain couples TRBV28 to TRBJ1-1; no definite D call. Per the germline V gene, CDR1 is MDHEN and CDR2 is SYDVKM. This CDR3 is 13 amino acids long. The germline V and J ends were trimmed by 4 bases and 4 bases, with 10 bases remaining between them. The CDR3 coding sequence is TGTGCCAGCAGTTATTCCCGAGGCACTGAAGCTTTCTTT. Residues: CASSYSRGTEAFF.

The CDR3 bases are TGTGCCTGGGCGACAGGACGAGATCAGCCCCAGCATTTT. Amino acid sequence: CAWATGRDQPQHF. The gene calls are TRBV30 and TRBJ1-5; TRBD1 is a possible D gene (6 bases). The CDR3 totals 13 residues. V dropped 5 bases and J dropped 5 bases, with 13 bases sitting between them. The germline V gene encodes CDR1 GTSNPN and CDR2 SVGIG (reference sequence).

V and J are TRBV27 and TRBJ2-5; D may be TRBD1 or TRBD2 (6 bases each). Trimming removed 2 bases from V and 5 bases from J, with 24 bases in between. CDR3 length: 18 amino acids. CDR1 MNHEY and CDR2 SMNVEV come from the germline V gene (reference sequence). CDR3 nucleotide sequence: TGTGCCAGCAGTTTAAGGGGGGTGGGGGGCGCCGGTGGCGAGACCCAGTACTTC. It is translated as CASSLRGVGGAGGETQYF.

About this clone itself: Compared with germline, one end of the junction differs, possibly owing to a read error. V gene TRBV6-5 combines with J gene TRBJ2-1; maybe TRBD2 (5 bases). The CDR3 contains 12 residues. Germline lookup yields CDR1 MNHEY and CDR2 SVGAGI. The CDR3 sequence is CASTYRGHEQFF. In nucleotides, the CDR3 is TGTGCCAGCACTTACCGGGGTCATGAGCAGTTCTTC.

The chain joins TRBV19 to TRBJ1-2, with D uncertain. V dropped 3 bases and J dropped 8 bases, with 13 bases sitting between them. This CDR3 has 13 residues. The germline V gene encodes CDR1 LNHDA and CDR2 SQIVND (reference sequence). The CDR3 DNA is TGTGCCAGTAGTATTCCCCAGCTCGGCGGCTACACCTTC. As protein: CASSIPQLGGYTF. The variable domain in full, with the rest retrieved from reference TRBV19 and TRBJ1-2, is DGGITQSPKYLFRKEGQNVTLSCEQNLNHDAMYWYRQDPGQGLRLIYYSQIVNDFQKGDIAEGYSVSREKKESFPLTVTSAQKNPTAFYLCASSIPQLGGYTFGSGTRLTVV.

V usage is TRBV6-2 or TRBV6-3 and J usage is TRBJ1-5; perhaps TRBD1 as D (5 bases). The V end lost 2 bases, the J end lost 7 bases, and 6 bases lay between the germline ends. Germline V gene data show CDR1 as MNHEY and CDR2 as SVGEGT. This CDR3 has 12 residues. CDR3 sequence (DNA): TGTGCCAGCAGTTACGGGGGGCAGCCCCAGCATTTT. Translating gives CASSYGGQPQHF.

The V call is TRBV18, the J call TRBJ1-1, with 7 bases matching TRBD1. Germline lookup yields CDR1 KGHSH and CDR2 LQKENI. The CDR3 sequence is 16 residues long. The V segment lost 5 bases and the J segment 3 bases; nucleotides outside the gene matches: 12. CDR3 amino acids: CASSGARGSVDTEAFF. The CDR3 DNA reads TGTGCCAGCTCAGGGGCCAGGGGGAGTGTCGACACTGAAGCTTTCTTT.

The CDR3 DNA reads as TGTGCCAGCAGTTGGGACAGAGCAAATTCACCCCTCCACTTT. As protein: CASSWDRANSPLHF. This chain connects TRBV6-2 or TRBV6-3 to TRBJ1-6; 7 nucleotides match TRBD1. The CDR3 consists of 14 residues. Germline lookup yields CDR1 MNHEY and CDR2 SVGEGT. V shed 4 bases and J 7 bases; nucleotides not matched to a gene: 4.

This rearrangement joins TRBV6-5 to TRBJ1-5; D is unresolved. Trimming removed 6 bases from V and 2 bases from J, with 11 bases in between. The CDR3 covers 14 residues. Germline V CDR1 and CDR2: MNHEY, SVGAGI. The CDR3 loop is CASSPAPGNQPQHF. The CDR3 DNA sequence: TGTGCCAGCAGCCCCGCCCCCGGCAATCAGCCCCAGCATTTT.

V and J are TRBV19 and TRBJ2-5, with 8 bases aligning to TRBD1. With 6 bases clipped from V and 2 bases from J, the junction kept 11 bases outside the gene matches. The CDR3 has 16 residues. The germline V gene encodes CDR1 LNHDA and CDR2 SQIVND (reference sequence). Here the CDR3 reads CASSKLTGGLQETQYF. Here the CDR3 DNA reads TGTGCCAGTAGCAAATTAACAGGGGGGCTTCAAGAGACCCAGTACTTC.

This clone appeared a single time. The chain joins TRBV5-1 to TRBJ2-7; tentative D call: TRBD1 (6 bases). The V gene lost 3 bases and the J gene lost 0 bases, with 13 bases spanning the gap. The length of the CDR3 is 15 residues. The germline CDR1 and CDR2 sequences are SGHRS and YFSETQ. The CDR3 protein is CASSWGHESSYEQYV. For the CDR3, the DNA is TGCGCCAGCAGCTGGGGACACGAGAGCTCCTACGAGCAGTACGTC.

The CDR3 DNA reads as TGTGCCAGCAGCGGACGGGACGGACCCTACGAGCAGTACGTC. Translation: CASSGRDGPYEQYV. The rearrangement uses TRBV21-1 and TRBJ2-7. TRBV21-1 is labeled a pseudogene. There are 14 residues in the CDR3.

The chain couples TRBV7-8 to TRBJ1-4; tentative D call: TRBD1 (6 bases). The germline V and J ends were trimmed by 5 bases and 5 bases, with 18 bases remaining between them. The CDR3 contains 16 residues. The germline CDR1 and CDR2 sequences are SGHVS and FQNEAQ. CDR3: CASSPASGGANEKLFF. The CDR3 nucleotides are TGTGCCAGCAGCCCCGCGTCGGGGGGCGCGAATGAAAAACTGTTTTTT.

The rearrangement joins TRBV5-1 to TRBJ2-5, with 10 bases that match TRBD1. The CDR3 has 17 residues. V gave up 7 bases and J gave up 1 base; unmatched junction bases: 13. Germline CDR1 is SGHRS and CDR2 is YFSETQ. CDR3 coding DNA: TGCGCCAGCTATGGGACAGGGGCCGCGACCGGCCAAGAGACCCAGTACTTC. As protein: CASYGTGAATGQETQYF.

This clone was observed a handful of times. The chain joins TRBV28 to TRBJ1-1; perhaps TRBD1 as D (5 bases). There are 12 residues in the CDR3. V lost 6 bases to trimming and J lost 4 bases, with 9 bases between them. Germline CDR1 is MDHEN and CDR2 is SYDVKM. Written as DNA, the CDR3 is TGTGCCAGCAGCCTAGGGGTCACTGAAGCTTTCTTT. Amino acids: CASSLGVTEAFF.